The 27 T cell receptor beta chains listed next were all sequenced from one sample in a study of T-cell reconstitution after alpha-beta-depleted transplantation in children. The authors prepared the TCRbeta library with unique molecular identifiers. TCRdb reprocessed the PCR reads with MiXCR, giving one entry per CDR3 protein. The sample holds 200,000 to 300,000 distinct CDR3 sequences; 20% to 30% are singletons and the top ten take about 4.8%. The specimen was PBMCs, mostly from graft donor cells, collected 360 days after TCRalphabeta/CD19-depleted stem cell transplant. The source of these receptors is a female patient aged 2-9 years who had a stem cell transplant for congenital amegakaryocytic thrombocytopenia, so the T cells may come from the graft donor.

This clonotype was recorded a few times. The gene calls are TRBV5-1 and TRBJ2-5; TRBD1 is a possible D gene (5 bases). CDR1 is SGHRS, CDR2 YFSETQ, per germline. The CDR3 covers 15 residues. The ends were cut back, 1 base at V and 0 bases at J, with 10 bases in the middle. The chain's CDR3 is CASSLTGPYQETQYF. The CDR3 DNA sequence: TGCGCCAGCAGCTTGACAGGACCGTACCAAGAGACCCAGTACTTC.

CDR3: CSAITRGSSGNTIYF. The DNA of the CDR3 is TGCAGTGCTATCACGCGGGGGAGCTCTGGAAACACCATATATTTT. This chain connects TRBV20-1 to TRBJ1-3; TRBD1 might be the D (5 bases). Germline CDR1 and CDR2: DFQATT and SNEGSKA (reference sequence). The CDR3 runs 15 residues. The V and J ends lost 4 bases and 0 bases respectively, with 13 bases between them.

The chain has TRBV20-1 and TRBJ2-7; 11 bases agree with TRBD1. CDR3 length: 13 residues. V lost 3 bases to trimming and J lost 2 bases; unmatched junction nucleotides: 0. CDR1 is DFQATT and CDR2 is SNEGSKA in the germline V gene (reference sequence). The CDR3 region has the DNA TGCAGTGCTAGGGGACAGGGGGCCTACGAGCAGTACTTC. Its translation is CSARGQGAYEQYF.

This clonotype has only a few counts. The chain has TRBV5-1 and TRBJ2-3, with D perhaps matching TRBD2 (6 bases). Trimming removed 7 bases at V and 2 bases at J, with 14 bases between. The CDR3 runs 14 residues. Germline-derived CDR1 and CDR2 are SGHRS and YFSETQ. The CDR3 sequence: CASGGTADTDTQYF. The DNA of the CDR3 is TGCGCCAGCGGCGGGACTGCAGACACAGATACGCAGTATTTT.

CDR3 residues: CASPRDRGLETQYF. The CDR3 region has the DNA TGTGCCAGCCCCCGGGACAGGGGCCTGGAGACCCAGTACTTC. This chain joins TRBV25-1 and TRBJ2-5, with TRBD1 matching over 10 bases. Germline lookup yields CDR1 MGHDK and CDR2 SYGVNS. This CDR3 contains 14 residues. V dropped 8 bases and J dropped 5; count of bases not matched to a gene: 8.

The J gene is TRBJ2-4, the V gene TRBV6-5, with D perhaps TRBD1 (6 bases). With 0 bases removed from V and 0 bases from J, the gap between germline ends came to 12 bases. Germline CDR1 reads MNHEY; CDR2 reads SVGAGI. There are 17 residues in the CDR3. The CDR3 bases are TGTGCCAGCAGTTACTCCGGGACATTCCTAGCCAAAAACATTCAGTACTTC. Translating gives CASSYSGTFLAKNIQYF.

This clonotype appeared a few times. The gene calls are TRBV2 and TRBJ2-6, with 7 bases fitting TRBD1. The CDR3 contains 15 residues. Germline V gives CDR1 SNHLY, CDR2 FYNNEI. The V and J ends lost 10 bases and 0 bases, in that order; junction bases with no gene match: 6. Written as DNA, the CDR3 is TGTGCCATCCCACGGGACAGCTCTGGGGCCAACGTCCTGACTTTC. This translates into CAIPRDSSGANVLTF.

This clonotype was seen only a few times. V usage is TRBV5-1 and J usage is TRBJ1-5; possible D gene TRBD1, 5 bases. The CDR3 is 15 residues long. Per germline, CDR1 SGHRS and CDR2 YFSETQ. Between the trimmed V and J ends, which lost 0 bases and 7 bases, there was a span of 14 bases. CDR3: CASSLELGAGQPQHF. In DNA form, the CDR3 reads TGCGCCAGCAGCTTGGAGTTAGGGGCTGGGCAGCCCCAGCATTTT.

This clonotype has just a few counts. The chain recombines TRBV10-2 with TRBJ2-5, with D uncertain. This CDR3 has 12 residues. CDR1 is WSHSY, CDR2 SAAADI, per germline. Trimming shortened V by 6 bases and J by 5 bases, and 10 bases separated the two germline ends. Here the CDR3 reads CASSPVAETQYF. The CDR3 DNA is TGCGCCAGCAGCCCAGTAGCCGAGACCCAGTACTTC.

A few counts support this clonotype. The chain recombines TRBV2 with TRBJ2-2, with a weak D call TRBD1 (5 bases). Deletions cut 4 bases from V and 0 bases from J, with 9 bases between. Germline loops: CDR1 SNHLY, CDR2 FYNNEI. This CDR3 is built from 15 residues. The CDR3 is CASSADSANTGELFF. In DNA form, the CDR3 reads TGTGCCAGCAGTGCTGACAGCGCGAACACCGGGGAGCTGTTTTTT.

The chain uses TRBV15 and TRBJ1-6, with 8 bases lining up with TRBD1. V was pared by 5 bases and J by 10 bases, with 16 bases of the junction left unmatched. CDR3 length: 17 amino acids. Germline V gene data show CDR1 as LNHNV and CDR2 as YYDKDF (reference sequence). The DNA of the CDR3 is TGTGCCACCAGCGGAGCCCGAATAGGACAGGGTTACTCACCCCTCCACTTT. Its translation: CATSGARIGQGYSPLHF. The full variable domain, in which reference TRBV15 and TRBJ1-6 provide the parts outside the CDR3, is DAMVIQNPRYQVTQFGKPVTLSCSQTLNHNVMYWYQQKSSQAPKLLFHYYDKDFNNEADTPDNFQSRRPNTSFCFLDIRSPGLGDTAMYLCATSGARIGQGYSPLHFGNGTRLTVT.

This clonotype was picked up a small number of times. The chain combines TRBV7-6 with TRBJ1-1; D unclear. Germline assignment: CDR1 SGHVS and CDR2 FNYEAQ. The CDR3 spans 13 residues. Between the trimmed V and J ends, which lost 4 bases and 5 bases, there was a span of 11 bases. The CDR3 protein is CASSSTDGTEAFF. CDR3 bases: TGTGCCAGCAGCTCCACTGACGGGACTGAAGCTTTCTTT.

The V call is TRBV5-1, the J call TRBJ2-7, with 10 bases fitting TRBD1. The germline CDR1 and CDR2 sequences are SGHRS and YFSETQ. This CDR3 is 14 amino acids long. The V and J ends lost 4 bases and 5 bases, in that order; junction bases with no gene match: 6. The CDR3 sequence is CASSTGQGNHEQYF. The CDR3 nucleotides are TGCGCCAGCAGCACGGGACAGGGGAACCACGAGCAGTACTTC.

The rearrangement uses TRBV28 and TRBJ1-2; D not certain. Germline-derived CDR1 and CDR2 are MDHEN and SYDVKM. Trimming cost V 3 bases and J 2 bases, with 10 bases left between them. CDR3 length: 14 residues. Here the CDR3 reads CASSLRAVNYGYTF. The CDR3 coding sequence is TGTGCCAGCAGTTTGAGGGCGGTCAACTATGGCTACACCTTC.

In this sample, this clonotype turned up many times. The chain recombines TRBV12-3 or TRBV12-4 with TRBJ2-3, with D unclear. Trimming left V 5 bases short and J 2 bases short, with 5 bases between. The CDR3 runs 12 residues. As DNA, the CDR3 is TGTGCCAGCAGTAGCTACACAGATACGCAGTATTTT. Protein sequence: CASSSYTDTQYF.

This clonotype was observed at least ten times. The CDR3 sequence is CASSQGAGPNQETQYF. The CDR3 DNA reads TGTGCCAGCAGCCAAGGGGCGGGACCGAATCAAGAGACCCAGTACTTC. V is TRBV4-2 and J is TRBJ2-5; perhaps TRBD2 as D (6 bases). Germline V lookup: CDR1 LGHNA, CDR2 YNFKEQ. The CDR3 is 16 residues long. The ends were cut back, 1 base at V and 2 bases at J, with 14 bases in the middle.

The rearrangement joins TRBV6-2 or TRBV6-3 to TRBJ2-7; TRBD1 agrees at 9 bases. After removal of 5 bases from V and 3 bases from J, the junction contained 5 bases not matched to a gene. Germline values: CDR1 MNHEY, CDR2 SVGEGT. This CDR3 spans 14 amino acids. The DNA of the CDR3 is TGTGCCAGCAGTAACGGACAGGGGAGCTACGAGCAGTACTTC. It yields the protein CASSNGQGSYEQYF.

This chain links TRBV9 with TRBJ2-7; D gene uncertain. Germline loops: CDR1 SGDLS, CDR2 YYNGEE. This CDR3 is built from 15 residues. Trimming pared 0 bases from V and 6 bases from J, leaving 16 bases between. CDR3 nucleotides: TGTGCCAGCAGCGTAGGTGGCGGACCTAAGGGCGAGCAGTACTTC. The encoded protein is CASSVGGGPKGEQYF.

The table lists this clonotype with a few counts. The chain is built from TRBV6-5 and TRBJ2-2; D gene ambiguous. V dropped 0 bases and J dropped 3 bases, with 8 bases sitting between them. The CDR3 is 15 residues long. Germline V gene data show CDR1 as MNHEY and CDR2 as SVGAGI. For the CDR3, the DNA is TGTGCCAGCAGTTACTCTCTGGGCTACACCGGGGAGCTGTTTTTT. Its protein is CASSYSLGYTGELFF.

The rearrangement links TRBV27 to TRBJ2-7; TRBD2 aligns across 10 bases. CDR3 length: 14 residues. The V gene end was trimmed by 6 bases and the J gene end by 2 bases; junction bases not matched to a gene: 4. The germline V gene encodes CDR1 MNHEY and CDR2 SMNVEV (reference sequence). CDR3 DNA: TGTGCCAGCAGCCTTAGCGGGAGGACCTACGAGCAGTACTTC. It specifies CASSLSGRTYEQYF.

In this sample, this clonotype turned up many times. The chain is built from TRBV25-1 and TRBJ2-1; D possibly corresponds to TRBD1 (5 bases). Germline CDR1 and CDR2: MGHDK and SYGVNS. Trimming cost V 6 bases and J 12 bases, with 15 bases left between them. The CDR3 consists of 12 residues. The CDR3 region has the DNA TGTGCCAGCAGAGCCAAAGGGGTGGGGCAGTTCTTC. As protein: CASRAKGVGQFF.

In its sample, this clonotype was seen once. The CDR3 loop reads CASSLGLAGLDEQYF. CDR3 DNA sequence: TGTGCCAGCAGCTTAGGCCTAGCTGGTCTAGACGAGCAGTACTTC. The J gene is TRBJ2-7, the V gene TRBV11-2; maybe TRBD2 (5 bases). Germline V CDR1 and CDR2: SGHAT, FQNNGV. The length of the CDR3 is 15 residues. Trimming cost V 1 base and J 5 bases, with 15 bases left between them.

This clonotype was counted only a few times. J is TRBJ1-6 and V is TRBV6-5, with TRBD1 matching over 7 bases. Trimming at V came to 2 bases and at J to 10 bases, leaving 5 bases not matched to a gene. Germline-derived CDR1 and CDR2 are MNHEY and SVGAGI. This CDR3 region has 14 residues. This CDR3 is CASSYRTGGSPLHF. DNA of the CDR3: TGTGCCAGCAGTTACAGGACAGGAGGGTCACCCCTCCACTTT.

CDR3 sequence (DNA): TGCAGTGCTAGTGGACAGCACAACACTGAAGCTTTCTTT. Amino acids: CSASGQHNTEAFF. This chain joins TRBV20-1 and TRBJ1-1, with a weak D call TRBD1 (6 bases). The CDR3 totals 13 residues. Trimming took off 3 bases at V and 2 bases at J, with 10 bases between the two ends. Germline V gene lookup returns CDR1 DFQATT and CDR2 SNEGSKA (reference sequence).

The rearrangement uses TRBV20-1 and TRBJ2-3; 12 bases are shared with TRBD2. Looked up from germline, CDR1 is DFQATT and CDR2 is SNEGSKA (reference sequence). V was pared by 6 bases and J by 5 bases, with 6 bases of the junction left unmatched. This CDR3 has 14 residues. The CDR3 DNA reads TGCAGTGCCAGGACTAGCGGGATCAGAGATACGCAGTATTTT. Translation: CSARTSGIRDTQYF.

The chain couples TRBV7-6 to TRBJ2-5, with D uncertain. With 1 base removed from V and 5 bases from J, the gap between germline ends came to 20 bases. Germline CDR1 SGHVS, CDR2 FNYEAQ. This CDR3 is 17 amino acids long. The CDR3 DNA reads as TGTGCCAGCAGCTTAGAGTTCCCTGGCTACTGGCGGGAGACCCAGTACTTC. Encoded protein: CASSLEFPGYWRETQYF.

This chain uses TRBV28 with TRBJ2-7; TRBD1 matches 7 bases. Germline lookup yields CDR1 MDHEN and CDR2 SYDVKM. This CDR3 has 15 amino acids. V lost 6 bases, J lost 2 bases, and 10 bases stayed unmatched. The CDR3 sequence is CASRMGTENPYEQYF. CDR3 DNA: TGTGCCAGCAGGATGGGGACAGAGAATCCCTACGAGCAGTACTTC. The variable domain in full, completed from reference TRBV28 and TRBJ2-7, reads DVKVTQSSRYLVKRTGEKVFLECVQDMDHENMFWYRQDPGLGLRLIYFSYDVKMKEKGDIPEGYSVSREKKERFSLILESASTNQTSMYLCASRMGTENPYEQYFGPGTRLTVT.